A single sample gave rise to the 16 T cell receptor beta chains below, sequenced in a study of cytomegalovirus exposure and HLA in healthy donors. The assay was immunoSEQ multiplex PCR, and TCRdb's table has in-frame clones only and misses some. The data show approximately 230,000 clones, roughly 87% seen once. Sequenced: PBMCs. These TCRs come from a man between 18 and 35 years old in good health and CMV-seropositive.

The count of this clone is one. The V call is TRBV7-2, the J call TRBJ2-5, with no clear D. CDR3 length: 13 residues. Germline assignment: CDR1 SGHTA and CDR2 FQGNSA. V was shortened by 1 base and J by 3 bases, with 6 bases between the two germline ends. DNA of the CDR3: TGTGCCAGCAGCTTAGATCAGGAAGAGACCCAGTACTTC. Translation: CASSLDQEETQYF.

This chain uses TRBV13 with TRBJ1-2; TRBD1 matches 10 bases. The V gene's germline CDR1 is PRHDT and CDR2 FYEKMQ (reference sequence). The CDR3 is made up of 14 amino acids. With 4 bases clipped from V and 2 bases from J, the junction kept 1 base outside the gene matches. The CDR3 is CASSSDRGNYGYTF. CDR3 sequence (DNA): TGTGCCAGCAGCTCGGACAGGGGGAACTATGGCTACACCTTC.

This chain uses TRBV2 with TRBJ2-1; D might be TRBD1 (6 bases). The CDR3 spans 15 residues. V shed 8 bases and J shed 7 bases, with 21 bases lying between them. CDR1 is SNHLY, CDR2 FYNNEI, per germline. The CDR3 DNA is TGTGCCAGCCGAACAGGGTCCTGGCAGGGAAATGAGCAGTTCTTC. This encodes CASRTGSWQGNEQFF. Complete variable domain (other parts from reference TRBV2 and TRBJ2-1): EPEVTQTPSHQVTQMGQEVILRCVPISNHLYFYWYRQILGQKVEFLVSFYNNEISEKSEIFDDQFSVERPDGSNFTLKIRSTKLEDSAMYFCASRTGSWQGNEQFFGPGTRLTVL.

The chain recombines TRBV6-1 with TRBJ2-1; TRBD2 matches 14 bases. With 6 bases clipped from V and 9 bases from J, the junction kept 4 bases outside the gene matches. Germline V gene lookup returns CDR1 MNHNS and CDR2 SASEGT. The CDR3 runs to 14 residues. CDR3 sequence reads: CASRGLAGVGEQFF. For the CDR3, the DNA is TGTGCCAGCAGGGGACTAGCGGGAGTGGGTGAGCAGTTCTTC.

The chain combines TRBV27 with TRBJ2-2; D uncertain. The CDR3 contains 11 residues. Germline loops: CDR1 MNHEY, CDR2 SMNVEV (reference sequence). V was pared by 7 bases and J by 7 bases, with 7 bases between. For the CDR3, the DNA is TGTGCCAGCAAGATACGCGGGGAGCTGTTTTTT. Protein sequence: CASKIRGELFF.

The chain carries TRBV5-6 and TRBJ1-5; no clear D. The germline V and J ends were trimmed by 1 base and 4 bases, with 9 bases remaining between them. The germline CDR1 and CDR2 sequences are SGHDT and YYEEEE. The CDR3 is made up of 14 amino acids. The CDR3 DNA reads TGTGCCAGCAGCTTGTGGCAGCTTAATCAGCCCCAGCATTTT. Translation gives CASSLWQLNQPQHF.

The chain couples TRBV5-6 to TRBJ1-5; no reliable D call. The CDR3 totals 15 residues. With 4 bases removed from V and 5 bases from J, the gap between germline ends came to 16 bases. Germline assignment: CDR1 SGHDT and CDR2 YYEEEE. The CDR3 loop is CASSLGSGIDQPQHF. For the CDR3, the DNA is TGTGCCAGCAGCCTAGGGTCGGGAATTGATCAGCCCCAGCATTTT.

The chain carries TRBV7-9 and TRBJ2-1; 10 nucleotides match TRBD2. Looked up from germline, CDR1 is SEHNR and CDR2 is FQNEAQ (reference sequence). The CDR3 is 15 residues long. With 6 bases clipped from V and 7 bases from J, the junction kept 9 bases outside the gene matches. This chain's CDR3 is CASRPGLAEPNEQFF. As DNA, the CDR3 is TGTGCCAGCAGACCTGGACTAGCGGAGCCTAATGAGCAGTTCTTC.

To note about this clone: Within the sample, other DNA sequences also encode this same CDR3. The chain is built from TRBV2 and TRBJ1-1; D may be TRBD1 (5 bases). The CDR3 consists of 15 residues. V was pared by 2 bases and J by 1 base, with 11 bases between. Germline V gives CDR1 SNHLY, CDR2 FYNNEI. In DNA, the CDR3 is TGTGCCAGCAGTGAATTGGGACCGAGGAACACTGAAGCTTTCTTT. Amino acids: CASSELGPRNTEAFF.

The chain combines TRBV27 with TRBJ2-3, with D possibly being TRBD2 (6 bases). The V gene lost 0 bases and the J gene lost 2 bases, with 15 bases spanning the gap. The germline gives CDR1 MNHEY, CDR2 SMNVEV (reference sequence). This CDR3 has 17 residues. CDR3 nucleotide sequence: TGTGCCAGCAGTTTATCCGGGGGACTTCCCCCCACAGATACGCAGTATTTT. It translates to CASSLSGGLPPTDTQYF.

The chain has TRBV9 and TRBJ2-2; D uncertain. Germline V gene data show CDR1 as SGDLS and CDR2 as YYNGEE. This CDR3 spans 15 amino acids. V was cut by 0 bases and J by 4 bases, with 10 bases left in between. CDR3 amino acids: CASSVATHFTGELFF. CDR3 nucleotides: TGTGCCAGCAGCGTAGCGACCCACTTCACCGGGGAGCTGTTTTTT.

The rearrangement uses TRBV4-3 and TRBJ1-2; 8 nucleotides align to TRBD1. Germline V CDR1 and CDR2: LGHNA, YSLEER. Trimming took 1 base from V and 7 from J; bases not matched to a gene: 5. CDR3 length equals 14 residues. CDR3 sequence: CASSQGTGYPGYTF. The CDR3 DNA reads TGCGCCAGCAGCCAAGGGACAGGGTACCCTGGCTACACCTTC.

V usage is TRBV7-9 and J usage is TRBJ2-3, with 8 bases fitting TRBD2. V lost 1 base, J lost 1 base, and 4 bases stayed unmatched. From germline, CDR1 is SEHNR and CDR2 FQNEAQ (reference sequence). The CDR3 length is 16 residues. CDR3 bases: TGTGCCAGCAGCTTAGTTGCTAGCGGGCGCACAGATACGCAGTATTTT. Its protein is CASSLVASGRTDTQYF.

In the case of this clone: Sequence at one end of the junction differs from germline and may be a read error. V is TRBV30 and J is TRBJ2-5, with D perhaps matching TRBD1 (6 bases). Germline V gene lookup returns CDR1 GTSNPN and CDR2 SVGIG (reference sequence). The CDR3 is 11 amino acids. The CDR3 DNA sequence: TGTGCCTGGATGGCAGCAGGGGAATTGCACTTC. Translating it yields CAWMAAGELHF.

The CDR3 DNA reads TGTGCCATCAGTGACGGACAGGGGGGGACGGAGCCCCAGCATTTT. Its translation is CAISDGQGGTEPQHF. The chain recombines TRBV10-3 with TRBJ1-5; 10 bases map to TRBD1. Germline V gene data show CDR1 as ENHRY and CDR2 as SYGVKD. Trimming took 3 bases from V and 8 from J; bases not matched to a gene: 7. This CDR3 spans 15 amino acids.

CDR3 DNA sequence: TGCGCCAGCAGTGGCGGGGGGCCCTCGAACACCGGGGAGCTGTTTTTT. As protein: CASSGGGPSNTGELFF. V gene TRBV10-2 combines with J gene TRBJ2-2, with 8 bases that match TRBD2. The CDR3 totals 16 residues. V lost 4 bases to trimming and J lost 0 bases; unmatched junction nucleotides: 4. CDR1 WSHSY and CDR2 SAAADI come from the germline V gene.